One T cell receptor beta chain is described in this entry. This sample is drawn from a study of shared clonotypes between healthy human individuals. Generated by immunoSEQ multiplex PCR, the TCRdb table keeps only in-frame clones and is missing some. The sample has 2 million to 2.5 million clones; more than 85% are singletons. CD8 cells regarded as naive lacked CD45RO, were positively chosen for CCR7, and omitted terminally differentiated effector memory CD45RA+ cells. Between the trimmed V and J ends, which lost 4 bases and 5 bases, there was a span of 22 bases. This CDR3 spans 17 amino acids. Germline CDR1 is SGHRS and CDR2 is YFSETQ.

Sequencing was carried out using naive CD8+ T cells from PBMCs. The chain recombines TRBV5-1 with TRBJ2-1, with D possibly matching TRBD2 (6 bases). This clonotype originated in a man in his late teens or twenties in good health. Some clones in this sample may be carry-over from other donors' samples. The CDR3 region is CASSPGSLGWYHNEQFF. DNA of the CDR3: TGCGCCAGCAGCCCCGGGAGTCTGGGCTGGTACCACAATGAGCAGTTCTTC.